This TCR beta chain is from a study of radiotherapy plus CTLA-4 blockade in lung cancer. Study summary: Under 20% of enrolled patients responded objectively, and over 30% had disease control.

Comment on this clone: Its target is not known.

Germline V gene data show CDR1 as SEHNR and CDR2 as FQNEAQ (reference sequence). V shed 6 bases and J 2 bases; nucleotides not matched to a gene: 13. The CDR3 consists of 16 residues. Sequencing used immunoSEQ multiplex PCR; TCRdb keeps in-frame clones, though not all of them. The sample has around 80,000 clones; 74% are singletons. Focal radiation and CTLA-4 blockade (ipilimumab) were tested in chemo-refractory metastatic non-small-cell lung cancer patients. Study-wide findings and caveats: In blood, TCR clones derived from the tumor expanded after radiotherapy plus ipilimumab. Alongside interferon-beta, early blood T cell clone dynamics were reportedly the best predictor of response.

The chain employs TRBV7-9 and TRBJ2-7, with 7 bases lining up with TRBD1. The source is a human donor with non-small cell lung cancer whose response to radiotherapy plus ipilimumab could not be evaluated. The source material was peripheral blood, sampled from a patient treated with radiotherapy plus ipilimumab. The chain's CDR3 is CASSPSQTGNAYEQYF. The CDR3 region has the DNA TGTGCCAGCAGTCCTTCCCAGACAGGGAACGCCTACGAGCAGTACTTC.